This T cell receptor (beta chain) comes out of a study of siplizumab effects on memory and regulatory T cells. Sequencing was performed with immunoSEQ multiplex PCR; in TCRdb, only in-frame clones are kept and a portion is missing. This table has 100,000 to 110,000 clones, approximately 94% appearing once. General study points: There was no confirmation of the suppressive function of proliferating Tregs from siplizumab cultures. Siplizumab significantly brought down the alloreactive sequences that trace back to unstimulated CD4+ memory cells. It seemed that naive T cells were more diverse than memory cells and were major contributors to the alloresponse.

Germline values: CDR1 MNHEY, CDR2 SVGAGI. Trimming cost V 5 bases and J 2 bases, with 10 bases left between them. The CDR3 totals 13 residues. In the case of this clone: The antigen is not known.

Sequencing was carried out using non-Treg CD4+ T cells sorted from blood. This TCR came from a human donor in good health. The chain links TRBV6-5 to TRBJ2-7; D is perhaps TRBD2 (5 bases). The CDR3 sequence: CASSISAAYEQYF. DNA for the CDR3: TGTGCCAGCAGTATTAGCGCGGCCTACGAGCAGTACTTC.